This is a list of T cell receptor beta chains from one sample in a study of naive and memory T cell subsets. TCRdb independently ran MiXCR on the UMI-ligation and nested PCR reads; one entry per CDR3 protein. In the table there are 95,000 to 150,000 distinct CDR3 sequences, 35% to 40% of which are singletons. The sample taken for sequencing was central memory CD4+ T cells from blood. The source of these receptors is a human donor in good health. The CDR3 runs from the conserved cysteine through the conserved F or W. Each record gives: D gene, clone size, J gene, V gene, CDR3 protein, CDR3 DNA. D genes are given only for firm matches. For some rows the clone size is stated as once, few or many, or as a class when expanded; others skip it.

d_gene: TRBD1; abundance: NA; j_gene: TRBJ1-5; v_gene: TRBV28; CDR3aa: CASSLPTGPNQPQHF; CDR3nt: TGTGCCAGCAGTTTACCGACAGGGCCCAATCAGCCCCAGCATTTT
d_gene: NA; abundance: NA; j_gene: TRBJ2-3; v_gene: TRBV2; CDR3aa: CASRTLIGTFTDTQYF; CDR3nt: TGTGCCAGCAGGACCCTCATCGGGACCTTCACAGATACGCAGTATTTT
d_gene: NA; abundance: few; j_gene: TRBJ2-3; v_gene: TRBV7-8; CDR3aa: CASSLVALAYSTDTQYF; CDR3nt: TGTGCCAGCAGCTTAGTTGCTCTAGCGTATAGCACAGATACGCAGTATTTT
d_gene: TRBD1; abundance: NA; j_gene: TRBJ1-1; v_gene: TRBV2; CDR3aa: CASSPRTGLYTEAFF; CDR3nt: TGTGCCAGCAGTCCCCGGACAGGGTTATACACTGAAGCTTTCTTT
d_gene: TRBD2; abundance: few; j_gene: TRBJ2-2; v_gene: TRBV28; CDR3aa: CASSLLAGAVGELFF; CDR3nt: TGTGCCAGCAGTTTACTGGCGGGAGCGGTCGGGGAGCTGTTTTTT
d_gene: NA; abundance: NA; j_gene: TRBJ1-5; v_gene: TRBV6-5; CDR3aa: CASSYQQGSNQPQHF; CDR3nt: TGTGCCAGCAGTTATCAGCAGGGAAGCAATCAGCCCCAGCATTTT
d_gene: TRBD1; abundance: once; j_gene: TRBJ1-2; v_gene: TRBV20-1; CDR3aa: CSAIGTGDGGYGYTF; CDR3nt: TGCAGTGCTATCGGGACAGGGGATGGCGGCTATGGCTACACCTTC
d_gene: NA; abundance: NA; j_gene: TRBJ2-2; v_gene: TRBV5-1; CDR3aa: CASSLGSQNPMRGDTGELFF; CDR3nt: TGCGCCAGCAGCTTGGGTTCACAAAACCCCATGAGGGGGGACACCGGGGAGCTGTTTTTT
d_gene: TRBD2; abundance: NA; j_gene: TRBJ2-3; v_gene: TRBV14; CDR3aa: CASSTHSGSTQYF; CDR3nt: TGTGCCAGCAGCACCCATAGCGGGAGTACGCAGTATTTT
d_gene: NA; abundance: few; j_gene: TRBJ1-5; v_gene: TRBV6-1; CDR3aa: CASTPRSNQPQHF; CDR3nt: TGTGCCAGCACACCACGCTCAAATCAGCCCCAGCATTTT
d_gene: NA; abundance: NA; j_gene: TRBJ2-2; v_gene: TRBV7-2; CDR3aa: CASSLFTNTGELFF; CDR3nt: TGTGCCAGCAGCTTATTCACGAACACCGGGGAGCTGTTTTTT
d_gene: TRBD2; abundance: NA; j_gene: TRBJ2-5; v_gene: TRBV20-1; CDR3aa: CSARTRSSGIGETQYF; CDR3nt: TGCAGTGCTAGAACCCGGTCTAGCGGGATCGGGGAGACCCAGTACTTC
d_gene: TRBD2; abundance: NA; j_gene: TRBJ2-3; v_gene: TRBV7-2; CDR3aa: CASSQKASGRGTDTQYF; CDR3nt: TGTGCCAGCAGTCAGAAGGCTAGCGGGAGGGGTACAGATACGCAGTATTTT
d_gene: TRBD2; abundance: NA; j_gene: TRBJ2-1; v_gene: TRBV15; CDR3aa: CATSRVGRDSDEQFF; CDR3nt: TGTGCCACCAGCAGAGTCGGGAGGGATAGTGATGAGCAGTTCTTC
d_gene: TRBD2; abundance: NA; j_gene: TRBJ2-3; v_gene: TRBV6-5; CDR3aa: CASSRPGVGREADTQYF; CDR3nt: TGTGCCAGCAGCCGCCCCGGTGTCGGGAGGGAGGCAGATACGCAGTATTTT
d_gene: NA; abundance: NA; j_gene: TRBJ2-7; v_gene: TRBV12-3/TRBV12-4; CDR3aa: CASSFQNGDSYEQYF; CDR3nt: TGTGCCAGCAGTTTCCAGAATGGAGACTCCTACGAGCAGTACTTC
d_gene: NA; abundance: NA; j_gene: TRBJ2-1; v_gene: TRBV6-2/TRBV6-3; CDR3aa: CASSYLAIYGNEQFF; CDR3nt: TGTGCCAGCAGTTACTTGGCAATTTATGGTAATGAGCAGTTCTTC